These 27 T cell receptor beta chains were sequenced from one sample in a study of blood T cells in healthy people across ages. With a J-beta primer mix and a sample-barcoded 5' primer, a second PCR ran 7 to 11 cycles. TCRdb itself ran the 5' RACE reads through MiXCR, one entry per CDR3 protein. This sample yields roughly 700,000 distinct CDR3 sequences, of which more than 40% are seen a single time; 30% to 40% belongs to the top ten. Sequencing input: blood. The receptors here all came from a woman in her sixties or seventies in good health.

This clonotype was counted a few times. The CDR3 nucleotides are TGTGCCACCGCGATAGGGAAACCTTACGAGCAGTACTTC. Its protein is CATAIGKPYEQYF. V usage is TRBV28 and J usage is TRBJ2-7, with D hard to call. V was clipped by 10 bases and J by 4 bases, with 17 bases between them. This CDR3 is built from 13 residues. CDR1 and CDR2 from the germline V gene are MDHEN and SYDVKM.

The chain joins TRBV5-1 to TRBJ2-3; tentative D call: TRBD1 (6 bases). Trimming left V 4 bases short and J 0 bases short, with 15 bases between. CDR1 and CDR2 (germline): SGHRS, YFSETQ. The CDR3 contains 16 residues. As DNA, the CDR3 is TGCGCCAGCAGCCCAAAGACAGGCTTTAGCACAGATACGCAGTATTTT. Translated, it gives CASSPKTGFSTDTQYF.

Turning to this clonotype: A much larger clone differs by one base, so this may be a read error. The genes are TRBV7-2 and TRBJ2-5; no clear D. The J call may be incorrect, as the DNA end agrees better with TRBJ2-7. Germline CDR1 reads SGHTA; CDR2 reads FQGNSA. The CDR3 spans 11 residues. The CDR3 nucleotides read TGTGCCAGCAGCTTAGACTTCGAGCAGTACTTC. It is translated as CASSLDFEQYF.

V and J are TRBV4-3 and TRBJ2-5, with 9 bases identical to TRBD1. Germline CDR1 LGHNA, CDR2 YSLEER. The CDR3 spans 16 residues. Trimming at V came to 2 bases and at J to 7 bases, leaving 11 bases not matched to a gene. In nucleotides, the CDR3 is TGCGCCAGCAGCCAACGGACAGGGGCTGCCTCTGGGACCCAGTACTTC. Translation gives CASSQRTGAASGTQYF.

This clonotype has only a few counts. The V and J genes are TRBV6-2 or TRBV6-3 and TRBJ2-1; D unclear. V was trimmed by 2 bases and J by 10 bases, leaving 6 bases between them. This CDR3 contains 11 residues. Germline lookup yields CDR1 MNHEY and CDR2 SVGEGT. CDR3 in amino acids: CASSYGREQFF. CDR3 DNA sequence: TGTGCCAGCAGTTACGGCCGGGAGCAGTTCTTC.

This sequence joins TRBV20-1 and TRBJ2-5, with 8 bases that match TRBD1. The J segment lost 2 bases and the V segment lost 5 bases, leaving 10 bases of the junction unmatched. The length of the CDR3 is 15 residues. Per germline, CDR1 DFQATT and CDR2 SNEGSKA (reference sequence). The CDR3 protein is CSALTGEDVQETQYF. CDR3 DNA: TGCAGTGCTTTGACAGGGGAAGATGTTCAAGAGACCCAGTACTTC.

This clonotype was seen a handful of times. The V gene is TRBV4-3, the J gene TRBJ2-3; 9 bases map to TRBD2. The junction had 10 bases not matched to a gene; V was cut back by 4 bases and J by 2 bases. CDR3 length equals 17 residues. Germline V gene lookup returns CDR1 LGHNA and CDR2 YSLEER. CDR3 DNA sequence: TGCGCCAGCAGCCGAGAAATAGCGGGAGTCCCCACAGATACGCAGTATTTT. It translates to CASSREIAGVPTDTQYF.

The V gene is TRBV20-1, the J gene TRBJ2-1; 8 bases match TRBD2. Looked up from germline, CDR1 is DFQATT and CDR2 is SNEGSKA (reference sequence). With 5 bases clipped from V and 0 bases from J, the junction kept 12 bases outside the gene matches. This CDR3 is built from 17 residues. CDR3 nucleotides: TGCAGTGCTGGGGAAGCCGGGACTAGAAGCTCCTACAATGAGCAGTTCTTC. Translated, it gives CSAGEAGTRSSYNEQFF.

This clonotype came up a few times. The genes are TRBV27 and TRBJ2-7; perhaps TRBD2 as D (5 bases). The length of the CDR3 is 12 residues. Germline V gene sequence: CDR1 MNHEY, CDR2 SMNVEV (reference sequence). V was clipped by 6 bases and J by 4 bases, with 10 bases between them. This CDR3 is CASSSGFYEQYF. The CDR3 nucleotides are TGTGCCAGCAGCTCGGGGTTTTACGAGCAGTACTTC.

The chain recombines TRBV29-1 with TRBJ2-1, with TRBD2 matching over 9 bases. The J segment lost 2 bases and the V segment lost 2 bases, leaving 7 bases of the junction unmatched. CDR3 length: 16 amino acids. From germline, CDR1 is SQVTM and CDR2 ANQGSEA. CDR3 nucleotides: TGCAGCGTTGAATTCCGACTAGCGGCAACCTACAATGAGCAGTTCTTC. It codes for CSVEFRLAATYNEQFF.

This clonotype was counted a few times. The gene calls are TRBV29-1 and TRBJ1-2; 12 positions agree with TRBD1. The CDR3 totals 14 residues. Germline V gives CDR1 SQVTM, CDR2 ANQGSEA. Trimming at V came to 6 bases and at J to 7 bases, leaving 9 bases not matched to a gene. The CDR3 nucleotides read TGCAGCGTCAAGGCGGGACAGGGGGCAGGTGGCTACACCTTC. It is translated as CSVKAGQGAGGYTF. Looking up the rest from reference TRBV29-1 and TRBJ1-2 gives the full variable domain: SAVISQKPSRDICQRGTSLTIQCQVDSQVTMMFWYRQQPGQSLTLIATANQGSEATYESGFVIDKFPISRPNLTFSTLTVSNMSPEDSSIYLCSVKAGQGAGGYTFGSGTRLTVV.

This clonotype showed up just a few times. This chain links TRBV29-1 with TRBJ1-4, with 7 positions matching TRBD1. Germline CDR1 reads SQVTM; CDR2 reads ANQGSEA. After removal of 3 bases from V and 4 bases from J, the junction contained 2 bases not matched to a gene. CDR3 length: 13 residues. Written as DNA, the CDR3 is TGCAGCGTTGAGACAGGGAGTAATGAAAAACTGTTTTTT. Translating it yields CSVETGSNEKLFF.

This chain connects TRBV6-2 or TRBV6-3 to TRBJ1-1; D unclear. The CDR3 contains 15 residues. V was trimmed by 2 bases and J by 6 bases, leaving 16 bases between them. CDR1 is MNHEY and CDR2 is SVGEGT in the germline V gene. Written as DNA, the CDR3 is TGTGCCAGCAGTTACGTTACCGGTATTGTATCTGAAGCTTTCTTT. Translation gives CASSYVTGIVSEAFF.

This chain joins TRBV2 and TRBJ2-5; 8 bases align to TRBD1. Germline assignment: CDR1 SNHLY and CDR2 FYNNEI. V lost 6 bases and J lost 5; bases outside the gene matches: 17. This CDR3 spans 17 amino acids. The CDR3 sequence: CASRKDRDPLRGETQYF. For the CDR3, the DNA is TGTGCCAGCAGGAAGGACAGGGACCCGCTGCGAGGCGAGACCCAGTACTTC. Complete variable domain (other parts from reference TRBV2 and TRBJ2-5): EPEVTQTPSHQVTQMGQEVILRCVPISNHLYFYWYRQILGQKVEFLVSFYNNEISEKSEIFDDQFSVERPDGSNFTLKIRSTKLEDSAMYFCASRKDRDPLRGETQYFGPGTRLLVL.

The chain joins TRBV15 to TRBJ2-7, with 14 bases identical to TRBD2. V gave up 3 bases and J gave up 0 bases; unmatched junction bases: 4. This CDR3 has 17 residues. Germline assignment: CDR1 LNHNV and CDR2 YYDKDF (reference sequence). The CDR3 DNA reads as TGTGCCACCAGCAGTGGACTAGCGGGAGGAAGCTCCTACGAGCAGTACTTC. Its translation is CATSSGLAGGSSYEQYF.

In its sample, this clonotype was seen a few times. CDR3 region: CASSLGRARGNTIYF. The DNA for the CDR3 is TGTGCCAGCAGCTTAGGGAGGGCGCGAGGAAACACCATATATTTT. The chain links TRBV7-2 to TRBJ1-3; D not certain. The ends were cut back, 1 base at V and 4 bases at J, with 11 bases in the middle. This CDR3 comprises 15 residues. Germline V gene sequence: CDR1 SGHTA, CDR2 FQGNSA.

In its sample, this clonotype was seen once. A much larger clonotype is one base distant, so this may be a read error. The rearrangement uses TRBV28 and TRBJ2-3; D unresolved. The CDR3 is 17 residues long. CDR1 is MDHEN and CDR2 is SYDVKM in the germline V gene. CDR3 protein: CASSSPFGLLTTETQYF. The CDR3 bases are TGTGCCAGCAGTTCCCCCTTCGGGCTATTAACCACAGAGACGCAGTATTTT. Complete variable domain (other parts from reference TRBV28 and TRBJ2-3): DVKVTQSSRYLVKRTGEKVFLECVQDMDHENMFWYRQDPGLGLRLIYFSYDVKMKEKGDIPEGYSVSREKKERFSLILESASTNQTSMYLCASSSPFGLLTTETQYFGPGTRLTVL.

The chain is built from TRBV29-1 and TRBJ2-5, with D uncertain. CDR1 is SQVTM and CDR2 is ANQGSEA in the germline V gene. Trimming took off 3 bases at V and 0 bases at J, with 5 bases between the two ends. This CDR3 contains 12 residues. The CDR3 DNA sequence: TGCAGCGTTGACATGTACCAAGAGACCCAGTACTTC. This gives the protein CSVDMYQETQYF.

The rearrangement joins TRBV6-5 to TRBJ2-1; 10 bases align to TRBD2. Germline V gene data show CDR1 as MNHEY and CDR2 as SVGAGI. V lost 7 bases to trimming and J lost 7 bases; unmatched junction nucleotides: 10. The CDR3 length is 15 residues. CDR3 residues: CASNTLAGGGNEQFF. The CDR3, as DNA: TGTGCCAGCAATACATTAGCGGGAGGAGGGAATGAGCAGTTCTTC.

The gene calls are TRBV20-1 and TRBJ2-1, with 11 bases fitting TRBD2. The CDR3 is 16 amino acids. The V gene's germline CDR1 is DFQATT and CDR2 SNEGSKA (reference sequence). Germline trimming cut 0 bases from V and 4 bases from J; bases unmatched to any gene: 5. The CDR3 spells CSARDLAGGRYNEQFF. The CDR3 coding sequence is TGCAGTGCTAGAGATCTAGCGGGAGGCCGATACAATGAGCAGTTCTTC.

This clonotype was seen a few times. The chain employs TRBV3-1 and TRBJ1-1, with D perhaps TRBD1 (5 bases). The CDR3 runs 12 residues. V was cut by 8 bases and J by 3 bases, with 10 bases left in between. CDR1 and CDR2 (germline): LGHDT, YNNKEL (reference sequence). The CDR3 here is CASARVDTEAFF. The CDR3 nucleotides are TGTGCCAGCGCCAGGGTAGACACTGAAGCTTTCTTT.

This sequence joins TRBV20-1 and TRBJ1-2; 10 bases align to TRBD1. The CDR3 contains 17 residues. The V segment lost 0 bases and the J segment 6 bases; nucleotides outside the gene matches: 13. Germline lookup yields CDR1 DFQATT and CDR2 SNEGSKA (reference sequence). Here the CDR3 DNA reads TGCAGTGCTAGAGACCGACAGGGGGCTGGAGGGGCCCATGGCTACACCTTC. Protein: CSARDRQGAGGAHGYTF.

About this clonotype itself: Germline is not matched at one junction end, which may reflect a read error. The CDR3 loop is CAASRWGAEGQETQYF. Here the CDR3 DNA reads TGTGCCGCCAGCAGGTGGGGAGCCGAGGGGCAAGAGACCCAGTACTTC. The chain has TRBV15 and TRBJ2-5; tentatively, D is TRBD1 or TRBD2 (5 bases each). The CDR3 length is 16 residues. CDR1 and CDR2 (germline): LNHNV, YYDKDF (reference sequence).

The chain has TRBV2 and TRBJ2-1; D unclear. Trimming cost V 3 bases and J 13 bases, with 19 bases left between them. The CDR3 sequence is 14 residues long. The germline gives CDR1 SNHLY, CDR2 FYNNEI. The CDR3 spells CASSDRTDQETQFF. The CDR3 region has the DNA TGTGCCAGCAGTGACCGGACGGACCAAGAGACCCAGTTCTTC. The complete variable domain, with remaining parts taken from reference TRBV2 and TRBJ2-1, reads EPEVTQTPSHQVTQMGQEVILRCVPISNHLYFYWYRQILGQKVEFLVSFYNNEISEKSEIFDDQFSVERPDGSNFTLKIRSTKLEDSAMYFCASSDRTDQETQFFGPGTRLTVL.

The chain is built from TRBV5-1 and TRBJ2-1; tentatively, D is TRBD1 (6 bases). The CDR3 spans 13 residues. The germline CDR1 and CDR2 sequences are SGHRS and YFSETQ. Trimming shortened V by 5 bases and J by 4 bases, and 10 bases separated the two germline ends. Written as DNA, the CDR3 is TGCGCCAGCAGAGGACAGTCTTACAATGAGCAGTTCTTC. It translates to CASRGQSYNEQFF.

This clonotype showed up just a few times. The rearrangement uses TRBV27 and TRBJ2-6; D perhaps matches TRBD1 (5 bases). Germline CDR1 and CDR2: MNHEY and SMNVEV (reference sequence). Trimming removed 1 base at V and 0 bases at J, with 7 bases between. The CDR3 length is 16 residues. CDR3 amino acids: CASSLLTVSGANVLTF. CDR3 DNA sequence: TGTGCCAGCAGTTTATTGACAGTCTCTGGGGCCAACGTCCTGACTTTC.

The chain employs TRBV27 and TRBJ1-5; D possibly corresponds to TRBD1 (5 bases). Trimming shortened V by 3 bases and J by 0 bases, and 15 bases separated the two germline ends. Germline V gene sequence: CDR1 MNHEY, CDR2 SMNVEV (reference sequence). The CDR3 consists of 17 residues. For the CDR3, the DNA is TGTGCCAGCAGTTTGGACGGCAGGGTAGGTAGCAATCAGCCCCAGCATTTT. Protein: CASSLDGRVGSNQPQHF.